The present entry profiles one T cell receptor (beta chain) with its context. No antigen is known for it. The source of the sample is a study of radiotherapy plus CTLA-4 blockade in lung cancer. General study findings and limits: Some TCR clones had been derived from tumors. These clones expanded in peripheral blood after radiotherapy plus ipilimumab.

Some clones are missing from TCRdb's copy, which holds only in-frame ones; the method was immunoSEQ multiplex PCR. Here the sample spans around 55,000 clones, roughly four fifths being singletons. The clonotype originates from a human donor with non-small cell lung cancer whose response to radiotherapy plus ipilimumab could not be evaluated. The sequencing here drew on peripheral blood, taken from a patient treated with radiotherapy plus ipilimumab.

The CDR3 DNA sequence: TGTGCCAGTAGTAAGCAGACAGGCACGAACACCGGGGAGCTGTTTTTT. Its protein is CASSKQTGTNTGELFF. This chain connects TRBV19 to TRBJ2-2; D perhaps matches TRBD1 (6 bases). The CDR3 covers 16 residues. Trimming cost V 4 bases and J 0 bases, with 12 bases left between them. Germline V gene data show CDR1 as LNHDA and CDR2 as SQIVND (reference sequence).